The source of this TCR beta chain is a study of PD-1 blockade in mismatch repair-deficient tumors. On the study more broadly: Patients had approximately 11 mismatch repair-deficient cancer types and were previously treated and progressing.

The CDR3 contains 15 residues. V lost 3 bases and J lost 3; bases outside the gene matches: 7. CDR1 SGHRS and CDR2 YFSETQ come from the germline V gene. Profiled with immunoSEQ multiplex PCR; TCRdb holds only in-frame clones, not every one. Of roughly 110,000 clones in the sample, about 80% are singletons; the top ten hold 4.5% to 5.5%. V usage is TRBV5-1 and J usage is TRBJ2-7; 9 bases match TRBD2. The clonotype comes from an adult with mismatch repair-deficient cancer. This sample comprised peripheral blood, obtained more than 58 weeks after starting pembrolizumab. DNA for the CDR3: TGCGCCAGCAGCTCTATAGCGGGAGTGAACTACGAGCAGTACTTC. Protein: CASSSIAGVNYEQYF. The full variable domain, in which reference TRBV5-1 and TRBJ2-7 provide the parts outside the CDR3, is KAGVTQTPRYLIKTRGQQVTLSCSPISGHRSVSWYQQTPGQGLQFLFEYFSETQRNKGNFPGRFSGRQFSNSRSEMNVSTLELGDSALYLCASSSIAGVNYEQYFGPGTRLTVT.